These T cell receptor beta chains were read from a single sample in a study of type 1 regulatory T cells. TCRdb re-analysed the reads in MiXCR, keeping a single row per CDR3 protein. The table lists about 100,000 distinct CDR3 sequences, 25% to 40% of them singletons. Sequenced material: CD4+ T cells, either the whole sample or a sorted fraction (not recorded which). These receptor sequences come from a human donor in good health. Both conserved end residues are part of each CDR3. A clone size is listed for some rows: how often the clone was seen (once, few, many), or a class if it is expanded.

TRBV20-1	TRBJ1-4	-	CSTKDRVQSEKLFF
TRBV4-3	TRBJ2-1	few	CASSQVWVPSSNEQFF
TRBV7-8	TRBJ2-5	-	CASSLVSGGRETQYF
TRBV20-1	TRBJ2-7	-	CSAGTGINYEQYF
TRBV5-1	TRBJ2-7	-	CASSRTGDEQYF
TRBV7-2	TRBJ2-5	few	CASSLARDQTQYF
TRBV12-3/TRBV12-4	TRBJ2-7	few	CASSSGGEQYF
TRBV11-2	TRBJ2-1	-	CASSLDREGFDEQFF
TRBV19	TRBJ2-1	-	CASSYGRQGWNEQFF
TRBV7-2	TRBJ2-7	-	CASSQHYRSYEQYF
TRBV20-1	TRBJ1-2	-	CSTSRGLFGYTF
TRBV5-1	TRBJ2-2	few	CASSLESALGELFF
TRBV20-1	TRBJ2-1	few	CSARSGQNGEQFF
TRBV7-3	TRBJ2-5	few	CASSLGRLAGPQETQYF
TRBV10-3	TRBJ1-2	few	CAISGEEDGYTF
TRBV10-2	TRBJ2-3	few	CASKGTSGITDTQYF
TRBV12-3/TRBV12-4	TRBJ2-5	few	CASSDSGSGGQETQYF